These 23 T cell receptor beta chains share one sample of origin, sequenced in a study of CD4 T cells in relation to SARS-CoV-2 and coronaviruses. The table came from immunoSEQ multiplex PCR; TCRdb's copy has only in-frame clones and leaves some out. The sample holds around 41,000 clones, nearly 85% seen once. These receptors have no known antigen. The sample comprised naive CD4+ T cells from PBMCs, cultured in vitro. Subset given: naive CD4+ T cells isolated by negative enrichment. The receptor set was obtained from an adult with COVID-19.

CDR3 loop: CAISGSGLGEQYF. For the CDR3, the DNA is TGTGCCATCAGTGGCTCGGGTTTGGGCGAGCAGTACTTC. The chain uses TRBV10-3 and TRBJ2-7; D gene uncertain. Germline CDR1 and CDR2: ENHRY and SYGVKD. V was cut by 4 bases and J by 6 bases, with 13 bases left in between. This CDR3 is built from 13 residues.

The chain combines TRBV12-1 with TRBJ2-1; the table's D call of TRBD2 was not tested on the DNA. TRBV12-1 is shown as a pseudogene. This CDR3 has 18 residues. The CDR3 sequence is CASSFDSSAGGPDNEQFF. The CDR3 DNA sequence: TGTGCCAGCAGCTTTGATTCCTCGGCGGGAGGGCCGGACAATGAGCAGTTCTTC.

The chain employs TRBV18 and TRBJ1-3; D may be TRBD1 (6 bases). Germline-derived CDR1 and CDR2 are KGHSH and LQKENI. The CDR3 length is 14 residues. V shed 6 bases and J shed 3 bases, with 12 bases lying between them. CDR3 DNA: TGTGCCAGCTCGTCAGGGGTTTTTGGAAACACCATATATTTT. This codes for CASSSGVFGNTIYF.

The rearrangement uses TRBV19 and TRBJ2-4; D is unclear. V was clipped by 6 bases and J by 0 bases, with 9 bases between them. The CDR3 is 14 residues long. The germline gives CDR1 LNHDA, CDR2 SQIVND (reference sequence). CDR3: CASRPDLAKNIQYF. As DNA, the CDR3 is TGTGCCAGTAGACCTGACCTAGCCAAAAACATTCAGTACTTC.

The CDR3 reads CATTWRGTYNEQFF. DNA of the CDR3: TGTGCCACCACTTGGCGGGGCACCTACAATGAGCAGTTCTTC. The chain links TRBV6-5 to TRBJ2-1; possibly TRBD2 for D (6 bases). Trimming cost V 10 bases and J 2 bases, with 15 bases left between them. The CDR3 sequence is 14 residues long. Looked up from germline, CDR1 is MNHEY and CDR2 is SVGAGI.

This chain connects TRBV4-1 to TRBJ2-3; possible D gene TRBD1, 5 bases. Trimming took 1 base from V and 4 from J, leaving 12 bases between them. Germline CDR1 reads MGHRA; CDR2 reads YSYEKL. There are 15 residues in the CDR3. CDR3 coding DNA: TGCGCCAGCAGCCAAGTAGGGGTTCAGGCAGATACGCAGTATTTT. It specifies CASSQVGVQADTQYF.

This CDR3 reads CASSRRSGRTYEQYF. CDR3 nucleotide sequence: TGTGCCAGCTCACGACGTAGCGGGAGGACCTACGAGCAGTACTTC. The rearrangement uses TRBV18 and TRBJ2-7; 10 nucleotides align to TRBD2. The length of the CDR3 is 15 residues. Germline CDR1 and CDR2: KGHSH and LQKENI. V was clipped by 4 bases and J by 2 bases; unmatched bases: 5.

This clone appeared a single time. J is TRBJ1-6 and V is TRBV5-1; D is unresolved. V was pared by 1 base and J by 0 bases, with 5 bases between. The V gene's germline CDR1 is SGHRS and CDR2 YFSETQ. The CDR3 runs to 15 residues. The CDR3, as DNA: TGCGCCAGCAGCTTGAGCGACTCCTATAATTCACCCCTCCACTTT. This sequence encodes CASSLSDSYNSPLHF.

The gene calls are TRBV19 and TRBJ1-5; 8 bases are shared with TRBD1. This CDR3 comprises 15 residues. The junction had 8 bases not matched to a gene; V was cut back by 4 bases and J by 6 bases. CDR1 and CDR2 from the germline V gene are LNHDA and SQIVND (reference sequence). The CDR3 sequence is CASSKNRGSGQPQHF. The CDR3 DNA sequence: TGTGCCAGTAGTAAGAACAGGGGGTCCGGTCAGCCCCAGCATTTT.

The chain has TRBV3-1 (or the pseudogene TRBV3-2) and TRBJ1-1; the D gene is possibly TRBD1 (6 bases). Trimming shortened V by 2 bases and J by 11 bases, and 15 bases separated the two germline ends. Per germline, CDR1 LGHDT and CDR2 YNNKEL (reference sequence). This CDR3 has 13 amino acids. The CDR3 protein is CASSQRGGRGAFF. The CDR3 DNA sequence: TGTGCCAGCAGCCAAAGGGGGGGCCGCGGCGCTTTCTTT.

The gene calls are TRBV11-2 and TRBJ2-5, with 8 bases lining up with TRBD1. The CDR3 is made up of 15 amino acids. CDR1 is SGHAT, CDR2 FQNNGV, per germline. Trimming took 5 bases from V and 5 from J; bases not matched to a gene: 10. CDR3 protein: CASSQTRTGLETQYF. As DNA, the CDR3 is TGTGCCAGCAGCCAAACCCGGACAGGGTTGGAGACCCAGTACTTC.

The CDR3 region is CASSGIGPGAETQYF. The CDR3, as DNA: TGTGCCAGCAGCGGAATAGGTCCCGGGGCAGAGACCCAGTACTTC. This sequence joins TRBV5-4 and TRBJ2-5; TRBD1 or TRBD2 may be the D gene (5 bases each). V lost 4 bases, J lost 4 bases, and 17 bases lay in between. CDR3 length equals 15 residues. Germline CDR1 is SGHNT and CDR2 is YYREEE (reference sequence).

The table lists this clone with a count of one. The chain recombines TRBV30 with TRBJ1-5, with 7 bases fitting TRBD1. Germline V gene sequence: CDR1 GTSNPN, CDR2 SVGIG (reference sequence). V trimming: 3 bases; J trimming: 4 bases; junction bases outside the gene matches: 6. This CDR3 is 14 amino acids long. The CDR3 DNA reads TGTGCCTGGAGCATCGGGACAGTGAATCAGCCCCAGCATTTT. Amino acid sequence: CAWSIGTVNQPQHF.

In nucleotides, the CDR3 is TGCGCCAGCAGCTTAGGACACGAGCAGTACTTC. Translation: CASSLGHEQYF. This chain links TRBV5-1 with TRBJ2-7; D unresolved. Germline V lookup: CDR1 SGHRS, CDR2 YFSETQ. The CDR3 extends over 11 amino acids. Trimming removed 2 bases from V and 5 bases from J, with 5 bases in between.

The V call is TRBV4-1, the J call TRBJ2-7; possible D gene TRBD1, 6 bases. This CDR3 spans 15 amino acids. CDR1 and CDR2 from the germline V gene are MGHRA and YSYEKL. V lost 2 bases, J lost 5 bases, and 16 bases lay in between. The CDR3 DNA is TGCGCCAGCAGCCAATTAGGGGGTTTCGGGGACGAGCAGTACTTC. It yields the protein CASSQLGGFGDEQYF.

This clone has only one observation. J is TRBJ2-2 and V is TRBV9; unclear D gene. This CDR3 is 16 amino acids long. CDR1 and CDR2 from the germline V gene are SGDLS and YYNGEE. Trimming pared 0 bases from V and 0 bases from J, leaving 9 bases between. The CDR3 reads CASSVGNGANTGELFF. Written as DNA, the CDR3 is TGTGCCAGCAGCGTAGGGAATGGGGCGAACACCGGGGAGCTGTTTTTT.

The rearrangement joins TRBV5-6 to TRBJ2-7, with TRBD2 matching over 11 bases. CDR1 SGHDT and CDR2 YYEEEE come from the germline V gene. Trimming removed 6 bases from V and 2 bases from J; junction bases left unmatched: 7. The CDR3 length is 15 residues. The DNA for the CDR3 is TGTGCCAGCATCTCTGGGACTAGCGGCACCTACGAGCAGTACTTC. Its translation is CASISGTSGTYEQYF.

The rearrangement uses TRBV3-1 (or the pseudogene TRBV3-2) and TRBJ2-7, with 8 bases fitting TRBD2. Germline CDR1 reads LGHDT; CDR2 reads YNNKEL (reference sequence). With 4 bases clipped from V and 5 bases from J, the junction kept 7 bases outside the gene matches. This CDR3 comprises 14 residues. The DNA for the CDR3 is TGTGCCAGCAGCCGAACGGGAGGGCCGGACGAGCAGTACTTC. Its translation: CASSRTGGPDEQYF.

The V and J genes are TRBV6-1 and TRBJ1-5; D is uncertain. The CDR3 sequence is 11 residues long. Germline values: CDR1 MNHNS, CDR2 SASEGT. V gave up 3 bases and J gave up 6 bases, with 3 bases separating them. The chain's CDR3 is CASSESQPQHF. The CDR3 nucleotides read TGTGCCAGCAGTGAGAGTCAGCCCCAGCATTTT.

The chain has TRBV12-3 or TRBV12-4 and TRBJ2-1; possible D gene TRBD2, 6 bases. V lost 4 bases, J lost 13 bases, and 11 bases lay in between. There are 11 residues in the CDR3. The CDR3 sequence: CASSWDFLQFF. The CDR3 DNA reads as TGTGCCAGCAGTTGGGACTTCCTCCAGTTCTTC.

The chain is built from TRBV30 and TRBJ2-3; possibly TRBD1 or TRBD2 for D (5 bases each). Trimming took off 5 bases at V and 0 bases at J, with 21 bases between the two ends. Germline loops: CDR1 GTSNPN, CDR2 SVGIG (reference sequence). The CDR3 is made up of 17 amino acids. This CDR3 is CAWSIWIGATSTDTQYF. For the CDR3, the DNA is TGTGCCTGGTCGATCTGGATCGGGGCGACTAGCACAGATACGCAGTATTTT.

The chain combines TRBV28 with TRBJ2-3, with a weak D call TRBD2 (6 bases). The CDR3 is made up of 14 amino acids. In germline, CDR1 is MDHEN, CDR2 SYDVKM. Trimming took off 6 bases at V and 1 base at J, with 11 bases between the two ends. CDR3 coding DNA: TGTGCCAGCAGCGGGAGCCCCCGCACAGATACGCAGTATTTT. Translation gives CASSGSPRTDTQYF.

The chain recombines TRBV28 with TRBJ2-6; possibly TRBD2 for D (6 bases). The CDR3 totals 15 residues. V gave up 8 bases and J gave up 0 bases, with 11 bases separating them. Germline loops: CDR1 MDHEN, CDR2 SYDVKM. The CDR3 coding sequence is TGTGCCAGCCTTCCCGGGGGCTCTGGGGCCAACGTCCTGACTTTC. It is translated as CASLPGGSGANVLTF. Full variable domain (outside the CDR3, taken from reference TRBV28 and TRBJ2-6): DVKVTQSSRYLVKRTGEKVFLECVQDMDHENMFWYRQDPGLGLRLIYFSYDVKMKEKGDIPEGYSVSREKKERFSLILESASTNQTSMYLCASLPGGSGANVLTFGAGSRLTVL.